This T cell receptor beta chain comes out of a study of Graves' ophthalmopathy and Graves' hyperthyroidism. J gave up 7 bases and V 6 bases, and 7 bases lay outside the gene matches. The CDR3 spans 13 residues. CDR1 is MNHEY and CDR2 is SVGAGI in the germline V gene. CDR3 regions of TCR beta were amplified from RNA transcripts. Second-round multiplex PCR followed a first-round RT-PCR using HTBI primers. TCRdb passed the multiplex PCR reads through MiXCR, listing each CDR3 protein once. The sample carries approximately 160,000 distinct CDR3 sequences, under 45% recorded once. Patients were diagnosed from clinical symptoms, serum thyroxine, TRAb, thyroid ultrasound and orbital computed tomography.

What was sequenced was peripheral blood. The chain couples TRBV6-5 to TRBJ2-7; 9 nucleotides agree with TRBD2. The receptor's source is a man aged 25-40 years with Graves' ophthalmopathy. The CDR3 bases are TGTGCCAGCAGCTTAGCGGGAGCGACTGAGCAGTACTTC. Protein sequence: CASSLAGATEQYF.